Listed below are T cell receptor beta chains from one sample, sequenced in a study of T-cell memory formation after mild COVID-19. TCRdb re-called the 5' RACE reads through MiXCR, storing one row per CDR3 protein. The sample shows hundreds of thousands of distinct CDR3 sequences, less than 25% of them seen only once. The sample consisted of PBMCs or a T cell subset sorted from them (not recorded which). The source is an adult woman who had mild COVID-19 (a few samples of this study predate the infection). Cell type and time point are not known. CDR3s include the opening cysteine and the closing phenylalanine or tryptophan. The order of the fields is clone size, D gene, V gene, J gene, CDR3 DNA, CDR3 protein. D genes are given only for firm matches. Size is omitted from some rows. Given values are once, few, many or a class for expanded clones.

clone_size: many; d_call: .; v_call: TRBV3-1; j_call: TRBJ1-2; cdr3_nt: TGTGCCAGCAGCCCCACGGGGGGATATGGCTACACCTTC; cdr3_aa: CASSPTGGYGYTF
clone_size: few; d_call: .; v_call: TRBV7-2; j_call: TRBJ2-3; cdr3_nt: TGTGCCAGCAGCCTCAGATCAGACGGGGGTGGTACGCAGTATTTT; cdr3_aa: CASSLRSDGGGTQYF
clone_size: few; d_call: .; v_call: TRBV7-9; j_call: TRBJ1-1; cdr3_nt: TGTGCCAGCAGCTTTTCAGTTGTGAACACTGAAGCTTTCTTT; cdr3_aa: CASSFSVVNTEAFF
clone_size: few; d_call: .; v_call: TRBV20-1; j_call: TRBJ2-1; cdr3_nt: TGCAGTGCCAGCAAGGACCATAGCTCCTACAATGAGCAGTTCTTC; cdr3_aa: CSASKDHSSYNEQFF
clone_size: .; d_call: .; v_call: TRBV23-1; j_call: TRBJ2-7; cdr3_nt: TGCGCCAGCAGTCATTCACAGGGTGGCTACGAGCAGTACTTC; cdr3_aa: CASSHSQGGYEQYF
clone_size: few; d_call: .; v_call: TRBV7-6; j_call: TRBJ1-4; cdr3_nt: TGTGCCAGCAGCTTATATCCGGATCATGAAAAACTGTTTTTT; cdr3_aa: CASSLYPDHEKLFF
clone_size: .; d_call: .; v_call: TRBV5-1; j_call: TRBJ2-5; cdr3_nt: TGCGCCAGCAGCTTCGTAGGAGAGACCCAGTACTTC; cdr3_aa: CASSFVGETQYF
clone_size: .; d_call: .; v_call: TRBV7-3; j_call: TRBJ2-7; cdr3_nt: TGTGCCAGCAGCTCCCACATCGCCTACGAGCAGTACTTC; cdr3_aa: CASSSHIAYEQYF
clone_size: .; d_call: TRBD2; v_call: TRBV20-1; j_call: TRBJ2-1; cdr3_nt: TGCAGTGCTAGGGTACTAGCGGGAGAGGGATACAATGAGCAGTTCTTC; cdr3_aa: CSARVLAGEGYNEQFF
clone_size: few; d_call: .; v_call: TRBV5-1; j_call: TRBJ1-1; cdr3_nt: TGCGCCAGCAGCTGGGCCTTGGGGGACACTGAAGCTTTCTTT; cdr3_aa: CASSWALGDTEAFF
clone_size: .; d_call: .; v_call: TRBV7-7; j_call: TRBJ2-7; cdr3_nt: TGTGCTAGCAGCTTAGATTTGGTGGCCGAGCAGTACTTC; cdr3_aa: CASSLDLVAEQYF
clone_size: .; d_call: .; v_call: TRBV3-1; j_call: TRBJ2-3; cdr3_nt: TGTGCCAGCAAGGCACCCGGCACAGATACGCAGTATTTT; cdr3_aa: CASKAPGTDTQYF
clone_size: many; d_call: .; v_call: TRBV30; j_call: TRBJ2-1; cdr3_nt: TGTGCCTGGAGTGGGTCCTGGCGAAGCAATGAGCAGTTCTTC; cdr3_aa: CAWSGSWRSNEQFF
clone_size: .; d_call: .; v_call: TRBV24-1; j_call: TRBJ2-3; cdr3_nt: TGTGCCACCAGTGACACCAGGGACCCTCAAGATACGCAGTATTTT; cdr3_aa: CATSDTRDPQDTQYF
clone_size: few; d_call: .; v_call: TRBV20-1; j_call: TRBJ1-1; cdr3_nt: TGCAGTGCTGTGGGGGGGGGCACTGAAGCTTTCTTT; cdr3_aa: CSAVGGGTEAFF
clone_size: few; d_call: TRBD1; v_call: TRBV7-2; j_call: TRBJ2-5; cdr3_nt: TGTGCCAGCAGCTTAGGGATTCGGCAGGGGGCGCGGGAGACCCAGTACTTC; cdr3_aa: CASSLGIRQGARETQYF
clone_size: few; d_call: TRBD2; v_call: TRBV10-3; j_call: TRBJ2-1; cdr3_nt: TGTGCCATCAGTGAGCGGACTAGCGGGACCTACAATGAGCAGTTCTTC; cdr3_aa: CAISERTSGTYNEQFF
clone_size: few; d_call: TRBD2; v_call: TRBV10-3; j_call: TRBJ2-5; cdr3_nt: TGTGCCATCGCAGCGGGAGGAGAGACCCAGTACTTC; cdr3_aa: CAIAAGGETQYF
clone_size: .; d_call: .; v_call: TRBV20-1; j_call: TRBJ1-2; cdr3_nt: TGCAGTGCTAGGCCGTCCCCAGGGGTGGTTGGCTACACCTTC; cdr3_aa: CSARPSPGVVGYTF
clone_size: few; d_call: .; v_call: TRBV12-3/TRBV12-4; j_call: TRBJ1-1; cdr3_nt: TGTGCCAGCAGTCAAAGAAACACTGAAGCTTTCTTT; cdr3_aa: CASSQRNTEAFF
clone_size: .; d_call: .; v_call: TRBV20-1; j_call: TRBJ2-7; cdr3_nt: TGCAGTGCTAGCAGGGACTTAGACTCCTACGAGCAGTACTTC; cdr3_aa: CSASRDLDSYEQYF
clone_size: few; d_call: .; v_call: TRBV28; j_call: TRBJ2-2; cdr3_nt: TGTGCCAGCACCTCAGGGGTGTCTAGCACCGGGGAGCTGTTTTTT; cdr3_aa: CASTSGVSSTGELFF
clone_size: few; d_call: .; v_call: TRBV12-3/TRBV12-4; j_call: TRBJ2-4; cdr3_nt: TGTGCCAGCAGTTTAACGACGGGAGCCAAAAACATTCAGTACTTC; cdr3_aa: CASSLTTGAKNIQYF
clone_size: once; d_call: .; v_call: TRBV12-3/TRBV12-4; j_call: TRBJ2-1; cdr3_nt: TGTGCCAGCCGGTGGGGCAGGGCCTACAATGAGCAGTTCTTC; cdr3_aa: CASRWGRAYNEQFF
clone_size: .; d_call: TRBD1; v_call: TRBV5-1; j_call: TRBJ1-1; cdr3_nt: TGCGCCAGCAGCACACAGACAGGGGAGAACACTGAAGCTTTCTTT; cdr3_aa: CASSTQTGENTEAFF
clone_size: few; d_call: TRBD2; v_call: TRBV7-2; j_call: TRBJ2-1; cdr3_nt: TGTGCCAGCAGCTTATTGGTCGGACTAGATTCCGGTGAGCAGTTCTTC; cdr3_aa: CASSLLVGLDSGEQFF
clone_size: few; d_call: TRBD2; v_call: TRBV6-5; j_call: TRBJ2-7; cdr3_nt: TGTGCCAGCAGAACAGCTAGCGGCCGCTCGAGGTACTTC; cdr3_aa: CASRTASGRSRYF
clone_size: .; d_call: .; v_call: TRBV5-4; j_call: TRBJ1-2; cdr3_nt: TGTGCCAGCAGAGTCCAGGCAAACTATGGCTACACCTTC; cdr3_aa: CASRVQANYGYTF
clone_size: .; d_call: TRBD2; v_call: TRBV20-1; j_call: TRBJ2-3; cdr3_nt: TGCAGTGCTAGAGGCTCGGAGGCGGGAGGGTATAGAACGCAGTATTTT; cdr3_aa: CSARGSEAGGYRTQYF
clone_size: few; d_call: .; v_call: TRBV13; j_call: TRBJ2-1; cdr3_nt: TGTGCCAGCAGCTCTAACGGACAGATAGTAAACTACAATGAGCAGTTCTTC; cdr3_aa: CASSSNGQIVNYNEQFF
clone_size: few; d_call: .; v_call: TRBV28; j_call: TRBJ2-5; cdr3_nt: TGTGCCAGCAGTTTAATAACAGAGACCCAGTACTTC; cdr3_aa: CASSLITETQYF
clone_size: few; d_call: .; v_call: TRBV7-2; j_call: TRBJ2-5; cdr3_nt: TGTGCCAGCAGCTTAGGATTAGGGGGCCAAGAGACCCAGTACTTC; cdr3_aa: CASSLGLGGQETQYF
clone_size: .; d_call: .; v_call: TRBV4-1; j_call: TRBJ1-2; cdr3_nt: TGCGCCAGCAGCCGGCAGGACGGGCTCGGCTACACCTTC; cdr3_aa: CASSRQDGLGYTF
clone_size: few; d_call: TRBD2; v_call: TRBV18; j_call: TRBJ2-1; cdr3_nt: TGTGCCAGCTCACCCGTCTTTAGCGGGAGAGGAGTTGTCTATGAGCAGTTCTTC; cdr3_aa: CASSPVFSGRGVVYEQFF
clone_size: .; d_call: .; v_call: TRBV10-3; j_call: TRBJ2-6; cdr3_nt: TGTGCCATCAGTGAACTGGCTAACTCTGGGGCCAACGTCCTGACTTTC; cdr3_aa: CAISELANSGANVLTF
clone_size: .; d_call: TRBD2; v_call: TRBV7-9; j_call: TRBJ2-1; cdr3_nt: TGTGCCAGCAGCCCTAGCGGGAGCCCTTCGAGGAATGAGCAGTTCTTC; cdr3_aa: CASSPSGSPSRNEQFF
clone_size: few; d_call: TRBD1; v_call: TRBV29-1; j_call: TRBJ2-1; cdr3_nt: TGCAGCGACGCCGGGACAGGAAATAATCGGGTAGTGGATGAGCAGTTCTTC; cdr3_aa: CSDAGTGNNRVVDEQFF
clone_size: few; d_call: TRBD1; v_call: TRBV19; j_call: TRBJ2-7; cdr3_nt: TGTGCCAGTAGTCCAGCCTCTAGGCGGACAGGGAGCTACGAGCAGTACTTC; cdr3_aa: CASSPASRRTGSYEQYF
clone_size: once; d_call: .; v_call: TRBV18; j_call: TRBJ1-4; cdr3_nt: TGTGCCAGCTCACCGTATAGCGGGGAAAAACTGGTTTTT; cdr3_aa: CASSPYSGEKLVF
clone_size: .; d_call: .; v_call: TRBV29-1; j_call: TRBJ2-7; cdr3_nt: TGCAGCGTAGTGACAGGAACCTCCTCCTCGCACGAGCAGTACTTC; cdr3_aa: CSVVTGTSSSHEQYF